This T cell receptor beta chain was profiled in a study of T cells in localized non-small cell lung cancer. In regard to this clone: Its antigen is undetermined.

Study conclusions and caveats: In adjacent lung appeared a median around 60 of the top 100 tumor clones. Sequencing was limited to one tumor region, leaving the possibility of heterogeneity open. In uninvolved adjacent lung, T cell clonality reached its highest value, exceeding tumor. Longer survival (overall) was linked to higher T cell density in blood.

Measured with immunoSEQ multiplex PCR; TCRdb has only the in-frame clones, and not every one. The table includes several thousand clones, approximately 19% detected once. The receptor comes from a woman aged 35 to 69 with stage III squamous cell lung carcinoma. Sample: lung tumor tissue, taken before any cancer treatment.

CDR3 sequence (DNA): TGTGCCAGTAGTATATGGGACAGCAACAATGAGCAGTTCTTC. This gives the protein CASSIWDSNNEQFF. The chain uses TRBV19 and TRBJ2-1, with 7 bases fitting TRBD1. Germline V gene sequence: CDR1 LNHDA, CDR2 SQIVND (reference sequence). V dropped 2 bases and J dropped 5; count of bases not matched to a gene: 3. This CDR3 is built from 14 residues.